This passage covers 5 T cell receptor beta chains from one sample sequenced in a study of cytomegalovirus exposure and HLA in healthy donors. Both 60 Vbeta primers and 13 Jbeta primers went into the PCR. Here immunoSEQ multiplex PCR was the method, and the copy in TCRdb shows in-frame clones only, minus some. Seen here are about 180,000 clones, roughly 79% observed once, and the top ten hold 2.5% to 3.5%. Sequenced material: PBMCs. The receptors stem from a male donor in good health and CMV-seronegative.

DNA for the CDR3: TGTGCCATCAGTGAGGACAGCCGTTTCTCTGGGGCCAACGTCCTGACTTTC. It codes for CAISEDSRFSGANVLTF. The rearrangement uses TRBV10-3 and TRBJ2-6, with D tentatively TRBD1 (5 bases). The CDR3 contains 17 residues. V lost 2 bases and J lost 0, with 11 bases in between. From germline, CDR1 is ENHRY and CDR2 SYGVKD.

The gene calls are TRBV5-8 and TRBJ1-5; 7 nucleotides agree with TRBD1. Germline CDR1 reads SGHTS; CDR2 reads YDEGEE. This CDR3 has 16 amino acids. J was trimmed by 0 bases and V by 4 bases; bases with no gene match: 7. DNA of the CDR3: TGTGCCAGCAGCGGTGGGACAGCCTTTAGCAATCAGCCCCAGCATTTT. Translation: CASSGGTAFSNQPQHF.

The rearrangement links TRBV28 to TRBJ2-3; TRBD1 matches 8 bases. The germline V gene has CDR1 MDHEN and CDR2 SYDVKM. V lost 5 bases and J lost 0; bases outside the gene matches: 7. This CDR3 comprises 16 residues. CDR3 loop: CASSPGTGSSTDTQYF. In DNA, the CDR3 is TGTGCCAGCAGTCCCGGGACAGGATCTAGCACAGATACGCAGTATTTT.

In the case of this clone: The junction departs from the called germline gene at one end, perhaps through a read error. The chain carries TRBV7-9 and TRBJ1-3; D is uncertain. Germline loops: CDR1 SEHNR, CDR2 FQNEAQ (reference sequence). The CDR3 consists of 16 residues. Here the CDR3 DNA reads TGTTCCAGCAGCTTCTCCACGGTCGCCTCTGGAAACACCATATATTTT. Its translation: CSSSFSTVASGNTIYF.

The rearrangement uses TRBV30 and TRBJ2-1; D gene uncertain. From germline, CDR1 is GTSNPN and CDR2 SVGIG (reference sequence). CDR3 length equals 13 residues. V lost 5 bases and J lost 5, with 13 bases in between. CDR3 in DNA: TGTGCCTGGGTAGAACTTGTTCACAATGAGCAGTTCTTC. This sequence encodes CAWVELVHNEQFF. Using reference TRBV30 and TRBJ2-1 for the parts outside the CDR3, the full variable domain is SQTIHQWPATLVQPVGSPLSLECTVEGTSNPNLYWYRQAAGRGLQLLFYSVGIGQISSEVPQNLSASRPQDRQFILSSKKLLLSDSGFYLCAWVELVHNEQFFGPGTRLTVL.